A selection of T cell receptor beta chains follows, all from one sample in a study of patients and donors after allogeneic stem cell transplantation. TCRdb re-called the RT-PCR reads with MiXCR, one entry per CDR3 protein. Seen here are fewer than 75,000 distinct CDR3 sequences, approximately 25% observed once, and the top ten hold about 26%. Sequences were obtained from blood, either unsorted or a sorted T cell fraction (not recorded which). These receptors all come from a human donor who was either an allogeneic HSCT recipient or a stem cell or donor lymphocyte infusion donor (not recorded which). It is not recorded whose cells these are; they may come from a transplant donor. CDR3s include the opening cysteine and the closing phenylalanine or tryptophan. Fields, in order: J gene, D gene, V gene, clone size, CDR3 DNA, CDR3 protein. A D gene is named only where the DNA matches it firmly. A row's size may be missing; if present it is once, few, many or a size class.

J gene: TRBJ2-4; D gene: TRBD1; V gene: TRBV7-9; clone size: few; CDR3 DNA: TGTGCCAGCAGCGCGAACAGGGGTCGGTCCAAAAACATTCAGTACTTC; CDR3 protein: CASSANRGRSKNIQYF
J gene: TRBJ1-1; D gene: -; V gene: TRBV5-1; clone size: few; CDR3 DNA: TGCGCCAGCAGCTTGGAGTGGGGAAGAGGAGCTTTCTTT; CDR3 protein: CASSLEWGRGAFF
J gene: TRBJ1-4; D gene: -; V gene: TRBV7-6; clone size: -; CDR3 DNA: TGTGCCAGCAGCTTAGCGCCGGTTGAAAAACTGTTTTTT; CDR3 protein: CASSLAPVEKLFF
J gene: TRBJ2-5; D gene: -; V gene: TRBV12-3/TRBV12-4; clone size: few; CDR3 DNA: TGTGCCAGCAGTTTCGGCGGCGGACGGGACCAGACCCAGTACTTC; CDR3 protein: CASSFGGGRDQTQYF
J gene: TRBJ2-1; D gene: -; V gene: TRBV20-1; clone size: -; CDR3 DNA: TGCAGTGCCCAAACTAGATCCCATTACAATGAGCAGTTCTTC; CDR3 protein: CSAQTRSHYNEQFF
J gene: TRBJ2-1; D gene: -; V gene: TRBV10-3; clone size: -; CDR3 DNA: TGTGCCCTCCGCAGGAGAGAGGACTCTGAGCAGTTCTTC; CDR3 protein: CALRRREDSEQFF
J gene: TRBJ1-1; D gene: -; V gene: TRBV6-1; clone size: few; CDR3 DNA: TGTGCCAGCAGTGAGCACAGGAACACTGAAGCTTTCTTT; CDR3 protein: CASSEHRNTEAFF
J gene: TRBJ2-2; D gene: -; V gene: TRBV6-5; clone size: -; CDR3 DNA: TGTGCCAGCAGTTACGACAGGCGTTATTCGAACACCGGGGAGCTGTTTTTT; CDR3 protein: CASSYDRRYSNTGELFF
J gene: TRBJ2-7; D gene: -; V gene: TRBV4-3; clone size: once; CDR3 DNA: TGCGCCAGCAGCCAAGATGCTCCATACGAGCAGTACTTC; CDR3 protein: CASSQDAPYEQYF
J gene: TRBJ2-5; D gene: -; V gene: TRBV12-3/TRBV12-4; clone size: few; CDR3 DNA: TGTGCCAGCAGTTTTGCGGGACCCCCAATTGAGACCCAGTACTTC; CDR3 protein: CASSFAGPPIETQYF
J gene: TRBJ1-1; D gene: -; V gene: TRBV5-1; clone size: -; CDR3 DNA: TGCGCCAGCAGCCCAGCCGGGATGAACACTGAAGCTTTCTTT; CDR3 protein: CASSPAGMNTEAFF
J gene: TRBJ2-7; D gene: TRBD1; V gene: TRBV4-3; clone size: few; CDR3 DNA: TGCGCCAGCAGCCAGGATCCTGGGACAGGGAACGAGCAGTACTTC; CDR3 protein: CASSQDPGTGNEQYF
J gene: TRBJ1-1; D gene: -; V gene: TRBV5-1; clone size: many; CDR3 DNA: TGCGCCAGCAGCCTGGGAGTCGGCGCTGAAGCTTTCTTT; CDR3 protein: CASSLGVGAEAFF
J gene: TRBJ1-2; D gene: TRBD1; V gene: TRBV28; clone size: few; CDR3 DNA: TGTGCCAGCAGTTCGATTCAACCGGGACAGGGTTTCTCTGGCTACACCTTC; CDR3 protein: CASSSIQPGQGFSGYTF
J gene: TRBJ1-2; D gene: TRBD1; V gene: TRBV20-1; clone size: -; CDR3 DNA: TGCAGTGCCAGGAGAACCGGGACAGGGGCAGGGTATGGCTACACCTTC; CDR3 protein: CSARRTGTGAGYGYTF
J gene: TRBJ2-1; D gene: -; V gene: TRBV6-5; clone size: few; CDR3 DNA: TGTGCCAGCAGCCCGTCCGGGGGTGAGCAGTTCTTC; CDR3 protein: CASSPSGGEQFF
J gene: TRBJ2-1; D gene: -; V gene: TRBV29-1; clone size: few; CDR3 DNA: TGCAGCTCTACAGGGCTCAATGAGCAGTTCTTC; CDR3 protein: CSSTGLNEQFF
J gene: TRBJ1-2; D gene: TRBD1; V gene: TRBV7-9; clone size: few; CDR3 DNA: TGTGCCAGCAGCCCAGACAGGGGCTATGGCTACACCTTC; CDR3 protein: CASSPDRGYGYTF
J gene: TRBJ1-2; D gene: -; V gene: TRBV30; clone size: few; CDR3 DNA: TGTGCCTGGACGGCAGGCCCTAACTATGGCTACACCTTC; CDR3 protein: CAWTAGPNYGYTF
J gene: TRBJ2-6; D gene: -; V gene: TRBV9; clone size: few; CDR3 DNA: TGTGCCAGCAGCGTAGGGGACCTTTCGGGGGCCAACGTCCTGACTTTC; CDR3 protein: CASSVGDLSGANVLTF
J gene: TRBJ2-1; D gene: -; V gene: TRBV4-2; clone size: -; CDR3 DNA: TGTGCCAGCAGATTTGCTGGGGGCACGACACTTGAGCAGTTCTTC; CDR3 protein: CASRFAGGTTLEQFF
J gene: TRBJ1-2; D gene: TRBD1; V gene: TRBV27; clone size: -; CDR3 DNA: TGTGCCAGCAGTGGGGGGACAGGGCCAGGCTACACCTTC; CDR3 protein: CASSGGTGPGYTF
J gene: TRBJ2-4; D gene: -; V gene: TRBV4-3; clone size: -; CDR3 DNA: TGCGCCAGCAGCCAAGGGGATCCTGGGCCCCTTCCCCTGGGCAAAAACATTCAGTACTTC; CDR3 protein: CASSQGDPGPLPLGKNIQYF
J gene: TRBJ1-5; D gene: -; V gene: TRBV12-3/TRBV12-4; clone size: -; CDR3 DNA: TGTGCCAGCAGTTTGGCCGGCCTGCAGCCCCAGCATTTT; CDR3 protein: CASSLAGLQPQHF
J gene: TRBJ2-1; D gene: -; V gene: TRBV7-3; clone size: -; CDR3 DNA: TGTGCCAGCAGCACCTCGAGCATTTCGGCCTACAATGAGCAGTTCTTC; CDR3 protein: CASSTSSISAYNEQFF
J gene: TRBJ1-4; D gene: TRBD1; V gene: TRBV7-2; clone size: few; CDR3 DNA: TGTGCCAGCAGCCTGGACAGGGGGTGGTTGTCAACTAATGAAAAACTGTTTTTT; CDR3 protein: CASSLDRGWLSTNEKLFF
J gene: TRBJ1-2; D gene: -; V gene: TRBV12-3/TRBV12-4; clone size: -; CDR3 DNA: TGTGCCAGCAGTTTTCGACAGCAGAACTATGGCTACACCTTC; CDR3 protein: CASSFRQQNYGYTF
J gene: TRBJ1-5; D gene: -; V gene: TRBV24-1; clone size: -; CDR3 DNA: TGTGCCACCAGCAGCCGGGACTTCAATCAGCCCCAGCATTTT; CDR3 protein: CATSSRDFNQPQHF
J gene: TRBJ1-1; D gene: TRBD1; V gene: TRBV20-1; clone size: -; CDR3 DNA: TGCAGTGCTACCCTGGGACAGGGAAGGGCTTTCTTT; CDR3 protein: CSATLGQGRAFF